This TCR beta chain was captured in a study of T cell responses to AZD1222 COVID-19 vaccine. TCRdb's table, derived via immunoSEQ multiplex PCR, lists solely in-frame clones and lacks some. This sample has 100,000 to 150,000 clones, with about 90% found just once. Findings of the study overall: Baseline serology detected seropositivity in only a handful of AZD1222 recipients. Most donors were white British, females outnumbered males, and clonal diversity was possibly underestimated. Reports indicate that nearly half of spike-specific TCRs are directed at unmutated variant regions.

With respect to this clone: Its matching antigen is unknown.

The sequence derives from an adult in good health. The input for sequencing was peripheral blood, taken on day 0 of AZD1222 vaccination.

The CDR3 sequence: CAWSLPGQGINYGYTF. As DNA, the CDR3 is TGTGCCTGGAGCCTACCGGGACAGGGCATTAACTATGGCTACACCTTC. This chain connects TRBV30 to TRBJ1-2, with 9 bases that match TRBD1. CDR1 is GTSNPN and CDR2 is SVGIG in the germline V gene (reference sequence). This CDR3 has 16 residues. V lost 3 bases, J lost 1 base, and 9 bases stayed unmatched.